These 10 T cell receptor beta chains were sequenced from one sample in a study of blood T cell repertoires in COVID-19. Generated by immunoSEQ multiplex PCR, the TCRdb table keeps only in-frame clones and is missing some. The table includes about 140,000 clones, roughly 80% detected once. The sequenced sample consisted of peripheral blood. All receptors derive from a man between 60 and 75 years old who had recovered from COVID-19.

The chain joins TRBV6-2 or TRBV6-3 to TRBJ2-6; 7 bases are a match to TRBD1. The ends lost 4 bases at V and 0 bases at J; junction bases unmatched: 3. The CDR3 totals 16 residues. Germline V gene lookup returns CDR1 MNHEY and CDR2 SVGEGT. DNA of the CDR3: TGTGCCAGCAGTTGGACAGGAAGCTCTGGGGCCAACGTCCTGACTTTC. It is translated as CASSWTGSSGANVLTF.

The chain combines TRBV9 with TRBJ1-3; 8 positions match TRBD1. There are 16 residues in the CDR3. Trimming cost V 4 bases and J 4 bases; bases outside gene matches: 10. CDR1 is SGDLS and CDR2 is YYNGEE in the germline V gene. The CDR3 DNA reads TGTGCCAGCAGCCCACAGACAGGGGAGGCGGGAAACACCATATATTTT. As protein: CASSPQTGEAGNTIYF.

This chain uses TRBV12-3 or TRBV12-4 with TRBJ1-1; D uncertain. The CDR3 extends over 13 amino acids. The V end was cut by 6 bases, the J end by 2 bases, with 10 bases between. CDR3 nucleotides: TGTGCCAGCAGCACCGCGGGTAACACTGAAGCTTTCTTT. Protein: CASSTAGNTEAFF.

Comment on this clone: Other DNA sequences of this sample code for an identical CDR3. V usage is TRBV24-1 and J usage is TRBJ1-5; 9 bases line up with TRBD1. Germline trimming cut 10 bases from V and 5 bases from J; bases unmatched to any gene: 2. CDR1 is KGHDR and CDR2 is SFDVKD in the germline V gene. This CDR3 is 12 amino acids long. This CDR3 is CATQGADQPQHF. The CDR3 DNA reads TGTGCCACACAGGGGGCAGATCAGCCCCAGCATTTT.

This CDR3 reads CASRTQWEIAYEQYF. CDR3 in DNA: TGTGCCAGCAGGACCCAATGGGAGATCGCCTACGAGCAGTACTTC. V and J are TRBV6-5 and TRBJ2-7; perhaps TRBD2 as D (5 bases). CDR1 MNHEY and CDR2 SVGAGI come from the germline V gene. The V and J ends lost 6 bases and 2 bases respectively, with 17 bases between them. The CDR3 spans 15 residues.

This chain connects TRBV28 to TRBJ1-3; D is uncertain. V was cut by 4 bases and J by 4 bases, with 11 bases left in between. CDR3 length equals 14 residues. Germline loops: CDR1 MDHEN, CDR2 SYDVKM. This CDR3 is CASSSPGSGNTIYF. The CDR3 coding sequence is TGTGCCAGCAGTTCTCCGGGATCCGGAAACACCATATATTTT.

The rearrangement links TRBV5-1 to TRBJ2-2, with 8 bases aligning to TRBD2. This CDR3 has 14 amino acids. J was trimmed by 4 bases and V by 4 bases; bases with no gene match: 3. The germline CDR1 and CDR2 sequences are SGHRS and YFSETQ. The CDR3 DNA is TGCGCCAGCAGCCCGGGAGGGGGCACCGGGGAGCTGTTTTTT. Amino acids: CASSPGGGTGELFF.

The chain uses TRBV6-6 and TRBJ1-5, with D possibly being TRBD1 (5 bases). Trimming removed 2 bases from V and 5 bases from J, with 10 bases in between. CDR3 length equals 14 residues. Germline V CDR1 and CDR2: MNHNY, SVGAGI (reference sequence). This CDR3 is CASSYKTAHQPQHF. For the CDR3, the DNA is TGTGCCAGCAGTTACAAGACAGCCCATCAGCCCCAGCATTTT.

This clone occurred many times. This rearrangement joins TRBV7-2 to TRBJ2-5, with 7 bases identical to TRBD1. The CDR3 is 15 amino acids. CDR1 SGHTA and CDR2 FQGNSA come from the germline V gene. The V segment lost 6 bases and the J segment 4 bases; nucleotides outside the gene matches: 11. The CDR3 here is CASSILTGRTETQYF. DNA for the CDR3: TGTGCCAGCAGTATCCTGACAGGGAGAACAGAGACCCAGTACTTC.

This chain uses TRBV2 with TRBJ2-5; the D gene is possibly TRBD2 (5 bases). Per the germline V gene, CDR1 is SNHLY and CDR2 is FYNNEI. Trimming took 3 bases from V and 1 from J, leaving 9 bases between them. The CDR3 has 14 residues. CDR3 coding DNA: TGTGCCAGCAGTGACGGGCTAGCCCAAGAGACCCAGTACTTC. It translates to CASSDGLAQETQYF. Full variable domain (outside the CDR3, taken from reference TRBV2 and TRBJ2-5): EPEVTQTPSHQVTQMGQEVILRCVPISNHLYFYWYRQILGQKVEFLVSFYNNEISEKSEIFDDQFSVERPDGSNFTLKIRSTKLEDSAMYFCASSDGLAQETQYFGPGTRLLVL.